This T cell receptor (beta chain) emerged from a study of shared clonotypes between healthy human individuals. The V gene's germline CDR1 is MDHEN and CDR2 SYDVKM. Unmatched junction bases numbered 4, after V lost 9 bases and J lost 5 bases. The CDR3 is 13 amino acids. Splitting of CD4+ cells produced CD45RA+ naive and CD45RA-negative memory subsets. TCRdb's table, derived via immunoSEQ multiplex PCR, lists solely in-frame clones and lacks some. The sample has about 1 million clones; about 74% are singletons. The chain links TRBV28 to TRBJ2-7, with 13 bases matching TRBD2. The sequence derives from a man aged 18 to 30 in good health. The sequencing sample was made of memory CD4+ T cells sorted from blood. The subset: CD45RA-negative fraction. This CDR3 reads CASRTSGSHEQYF. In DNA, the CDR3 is TGTGCCAGTAGGACTAGCGGGAGCCACGAGCAGTACTTC.